This T cell receptor beta chain originates from a study of vaccination effects on CD4 cells after COVID-19 (dated by TCRdb to the early 2020s). As for the study more broadly: To identify antigen-specific CD4+ T cell clonotypes by their expansion, the ViraFEST assay first stimulated PBMC with viral peptide pools and then applied TCR sequencing. The full study included over 8 COVID-19 convalescent patients and a few SARS-CoV-2-naive healthy vaccine recipients. A few million PBMC per well were cultured with 10 ug/ml peptides in IMDM containing around 5.3% human AB serum, about 9.7 IU/ml IL-2 and gentamicin. Post-vaccine samples across the study were collected a median of 72 days after the second dose, with a range of 14 to 241. The study compared SARS-CoV-2 spike-specific CD4+ TCR repertoires before and after mRNA vaccination in COVID-19 convalescent patients and infection-naive vaccine recipients. Cultures from other donors in the study were sequenced with the Oncomine TCR Beta short-read assay on an Illumina iSeq 100. Summary of the overall study and its limitations: At late post-vaccination timepoints, both infection-induced and vaccine-induced clones showed marked clonal contraction, consistent with waning T cell responses. Only a small number of convalescent patients were included, and no early post-infection timepoints were available, which limited the study. Among healthy vaccine recipients, nearly all vaccine-induced clones were SARS-CoV-2 mono-reactive, and just 1 of 255 was cross-reactive with common cold coronaviruses.

Note on this clone: Its antigen has not been determined. Per-base qualities were not stored, and no clone one base away is much larger.

After about 10 days of culture, CD4+ T cells were isolated with the EasySep CD4+ T cell isolation kit. Each participant got two doses of an mRNA SARS-CoV-2 vaccine, either BNT162b2 or mRNA-1273. The absence of prior SARS-CoV-2 infection in healthy vaccine recipients was confirmed by negative nucleocapsid antibodies before and after vaccination. On days 3 and 7, half of the culture medium was replaced with fresh IL-2-containing medium. Each peptide stimulation condition was cultured in triplicate wells unless otherwise noted. PBMC were separated from whole blood using Ficoll-Paque Plus gradient centrifugation and were then either cryopreserved at -140C or used fresh. Genomic DNA was extracted from cultured CD4+ T cells with the QIAamp micro DNA kit. Its CDR3 holds 13 amino acids, cysteine through phenylalanine. The read is trimmed to its CDR3 DNA, 39 bases read in frame from base 1. From V the trimming removes 5 bases and from J it removes 6 bases, while the gene matches leave 6 bases of the junction unaccounted for. The germline V gene encodes CDR1 GTSNPN and CDR2 SVGIG (reference sequence).

Receptor libraries were prepared by the immunoSEQ multiplex PCR assay. DNA from the cultured and isolated CD4+ T cells underwent TCR beta CDR3 sequencing. Under the source paper's analysis protocol: The analysis removed non-productive TCR sequences, trimmed reads to the CDR3 region, and retained only CDR3s that were 7 or more amino acids long. The MANAFEST web app was used to identify antigen-specific clonotypes by comparing expansion in peptide wells with expansion in reference cultures. To count as positive, a clone had to show expansion at FDR<0.05 compared with the reference and with all other wells, an odds ratio above 5, and a frequency above 0.1% in two replicate wells. A clonotype was defined as cross-reactive if the clonotype was significantly expanded both in SARS-CoV-2 spike wells and in at least one common cold coronavirus spike condition. Using the stringdist R package, CDR3 similarity was measured by Levenshtein distance, and unrooted trees were constructed with ape in R 3.6.1. TCRdb stores this immuneACCESS table with in-frame sequences only. Part of the clones is absent; in the studies checked, under half of the shortfall reflects unresolved V genes, and no reason is known for the rest. From that table come the V and J calls and clone size; the DNA was used to work out D and trimming. In this sample the table shows about 66,000 clones, roughly 81% of which occur a single time. The biggest ten clones account for 2.2% of the sample.

This receptor was taken from a human donor who received a COVID-19 vaccine. The chain is assembled from TRBV30 and TRBJ2-1; 8 nucleotides in the junction match TRBD1. Sequenced material: CD4+ T cells from PBMCs cultured without peptide, taken after COVID-19 vaccination. The DNA sequence follows: TGTGCCTGGCTCCGCGGACAGGGCAATGAGCAGTTCTTC. The resulting protein is CAWLRGQGNEQFF. Full variable domain (CDR3 extended with the reference TRBV30 and TRBJ2-1 proteins): SQTIHQWPATLVQPVGSPLSLECTVEGTSNPNLYWYRQAAGRGLQLLFYSVGIGQISSEVPQNLSASRPQDRQFILSSKKLLLSDSGFYLCAWLRGQGNEQFFGPGTRLTVL.